A single sample gave rise to the 5 T cell receptor beta chains below, sequenced in a study of naive and memory T cell subsets. Amplification of ligated cDNA took four PCR rounds with SP2 and nested alpha and beta constant primers. In TCRdb, the 5' RACE reads were re-called with MiXCR into one record per CDR3 protein. Found here are 58,000 or so distinct CDR3 sequences, 7.6% of them singletons; the top ten hold approximately 9.4%. An oligonucleotide containing a UMI was ligated to the 3' end of TCR cDNA. Receptor source: a female donor in good health.

This clonotype was recorded at least ten times. The DNA for the CDR3 is TGTGCGTGCTGGAGGGGGAACACCGGGGAGCTGTTTTTT. This encodes CACWRGNTGELFF. The chain employs TRBV30 and TRBJ2-2; tentative D call: TRBD2 (6 bases). Germline-derived CDR1 and CDR2 are GTSNPN and SVGIG (reference sequence). The CDR3 is 13 residues long.

This clonotype was seen many times. J is TRBJ1-1 and V is TRBV7-9; TRBD1 aligns across 7 bases. Trimming at V came to 2 bases and at J to 7 bases, leaving 10 bases not matched to a gene. The CDR3 length is 15 residues. The germline V gene has CDR1 SEHNR and CDR2 FQNEAQ (reference sequence). CDR3 sequence (DNA): TGTGCCAGCAGCTTAACGATGGCGCAGGGGGGTGAAGCTTTCTTT. Its translation is CASSLTMAQGGEAFF.

This clonotype has just a few counts. The V call is TRBV4-3, the J call TRBJ2-5, with 7 bases matching TRBD1. Germline V CDR1 and CDR2: LGHNA, YSLEER. Losses at the gene ends were 4 bases for V and 2 bases for J; bases not matched to a gene: 10. The CDR3 extends over 16 amino acids. The CDR3 reads CASSPYATGRQETQYF. In DNA form, the CDR3 reads TGCGCCAGCAGCCCGTACGCGACAGGGCGGCAAGAGACCCAGTACTTC.

The chain joins TRBV6-5 to TRBJ2-6; D gene ambiguous. The CDR3 has 17 residues. Between the trimmed V and J ends, which lost 2 bases and 0 bases, there was a span of 11 bases. CDR1 MNHEY and CDR2 SVGAGI come from the germline V gene. The CDR3 reads CASSYKPGLSGANVLTF. The CDR3 DNA reads TGTGCCAGCAGTTACAAACCCGGTCTCTCTGGGGCCAACGTCCTGACTTTC.

This chain joins TRBV9 and TRBJ2-1; D is undetermined. With 4 bases removed from V and 4 bases from J, the gap between germline ends came to 12 bases. The CDR3 is 14 residues long. Germline V CDR1 and CDR2: SGDLS, YYNGEE. The CDR3 DNA follows: TGTGCCAGCAGCCTTAGCTGGGGATACAATGAGCAGTTCTTC. This translates into CASSLSWGYNEQFF.